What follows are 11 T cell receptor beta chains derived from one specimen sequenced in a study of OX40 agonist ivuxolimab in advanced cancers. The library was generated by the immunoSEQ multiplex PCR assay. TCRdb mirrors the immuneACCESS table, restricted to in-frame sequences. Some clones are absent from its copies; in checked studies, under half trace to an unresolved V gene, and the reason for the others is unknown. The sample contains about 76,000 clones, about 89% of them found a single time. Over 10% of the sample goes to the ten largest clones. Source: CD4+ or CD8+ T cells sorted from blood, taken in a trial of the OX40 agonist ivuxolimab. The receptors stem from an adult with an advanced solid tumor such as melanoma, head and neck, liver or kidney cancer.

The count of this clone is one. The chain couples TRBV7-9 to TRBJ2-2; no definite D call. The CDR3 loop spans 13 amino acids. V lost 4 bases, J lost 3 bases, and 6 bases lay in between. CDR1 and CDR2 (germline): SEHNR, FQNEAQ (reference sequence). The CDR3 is CASSSQDTGELFF. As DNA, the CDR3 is TGTGCCAGCAGCTCCCAGGACACCGGGGAGCTGTTTTTT.

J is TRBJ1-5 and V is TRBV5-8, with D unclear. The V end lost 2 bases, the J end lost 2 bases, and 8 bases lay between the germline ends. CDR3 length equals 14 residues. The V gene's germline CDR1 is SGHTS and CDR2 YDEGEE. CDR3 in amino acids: CASSFGSGNQPQHF. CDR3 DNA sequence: TGTGCCAGCAGCTTCGGCAGTGGCAATCAGCCCCAGCATTTT.

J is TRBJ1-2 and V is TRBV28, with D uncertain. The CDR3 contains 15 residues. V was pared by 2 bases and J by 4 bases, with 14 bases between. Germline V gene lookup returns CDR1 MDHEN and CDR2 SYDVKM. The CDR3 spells CASSLSLLGPYGYTF. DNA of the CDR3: TGTGCCAGCAGTTTAAGCCTATTAGGGCCCTATGGCTACACCTTC.

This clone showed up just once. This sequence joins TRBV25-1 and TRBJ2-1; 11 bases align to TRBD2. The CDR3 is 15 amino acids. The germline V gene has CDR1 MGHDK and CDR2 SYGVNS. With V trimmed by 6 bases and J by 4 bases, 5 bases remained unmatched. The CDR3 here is CASSWGTSGYNEQFF. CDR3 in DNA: TGTGCCAGCAGCTGGGGGACTAGCGGATACAATGAGCAGTTCTTC.

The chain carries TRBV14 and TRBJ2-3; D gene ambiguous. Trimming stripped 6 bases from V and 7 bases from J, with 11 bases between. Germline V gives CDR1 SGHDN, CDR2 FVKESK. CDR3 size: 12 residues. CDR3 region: CASRSTGHTQYF. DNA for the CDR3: TGTGCCAGCAGATCGACCGGGCATACGCAGTATTTT. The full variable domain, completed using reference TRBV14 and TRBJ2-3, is EAGVTQFPSHSVIEKGQTVTLRCDPISGHDNLYWYRRVMGKEIKFLLHFVKESKQDESGMPNNRFLAERTGGTYSTLKVQPAELEDSGVYFCASRSTGHTQYFGPGTRLTVL.

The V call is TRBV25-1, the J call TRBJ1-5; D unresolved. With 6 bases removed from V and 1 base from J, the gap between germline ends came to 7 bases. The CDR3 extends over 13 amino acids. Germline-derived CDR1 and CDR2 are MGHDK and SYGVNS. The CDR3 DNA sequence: TGTGCCAGCAGGGGAGCGAGCAATCAGCCCCAGCATTTT. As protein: CASRGASNQPQHF. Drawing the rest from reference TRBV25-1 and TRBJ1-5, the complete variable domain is EADIYQTPRYLVIGTGKKITLECSQTMGHDKMYWYQQDPGMELHLIHYSYGVNSTEKGDLSSESTVSRIRTEHFPLTLESARPSHTSQYLCASRGASNQPQHFGDGTRLSIL.

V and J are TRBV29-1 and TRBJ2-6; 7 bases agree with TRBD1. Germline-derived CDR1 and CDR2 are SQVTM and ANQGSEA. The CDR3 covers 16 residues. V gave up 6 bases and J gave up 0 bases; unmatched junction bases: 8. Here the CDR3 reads CSVDGTDNSGANVLTF. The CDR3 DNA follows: TGCAGCGTGGACGGGACAGACAACTCTGGGGCCAACGTCCTGACTTTC. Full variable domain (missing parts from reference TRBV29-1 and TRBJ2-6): SAVISQKPSRDICQRGTSLTIQCQVDSQVTMMFWYRQQPGQSLTLIATANQGSEATYESGFVIDKFPISRPNLTFSTLTVSNMSPEDSSIYLCSVDGTDNSGANVLTFGAGSRLTVL.

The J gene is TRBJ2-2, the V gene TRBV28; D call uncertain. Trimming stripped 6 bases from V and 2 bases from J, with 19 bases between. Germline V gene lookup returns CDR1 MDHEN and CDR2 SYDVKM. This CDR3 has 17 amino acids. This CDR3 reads CASRVVHPSLNTGELFF. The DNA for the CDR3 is TGTGCCAGCAGGGTAGTCCACCCTTCCCTTAACACCGGGGAGCTGTTTTTT.

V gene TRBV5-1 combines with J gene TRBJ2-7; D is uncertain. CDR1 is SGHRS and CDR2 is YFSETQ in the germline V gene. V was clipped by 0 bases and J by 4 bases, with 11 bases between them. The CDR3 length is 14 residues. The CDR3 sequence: CASSLGVHGYEQYF. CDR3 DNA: TGCGCCAGCAGCTTGGGAGTACATGGTTACGAGCAGTACTTC.

For the CDR3, the DNA is TGTGCCAGCAGCTTTGGACAGGGGGGAAAAGCTTTCTTT. This gives the protein CASSFGQGGKAFF. This rearrangement joins TRBV11-2 to TRBJ1-1; TRBD1 matches at 10 bases. The CDR3 is 13 residues long. The germline gives CDR1 SGHAT, CDR2 FQNNGV. The trim removed 3 bases at V and 9 bases at J, leaving 4 bases unmatched.

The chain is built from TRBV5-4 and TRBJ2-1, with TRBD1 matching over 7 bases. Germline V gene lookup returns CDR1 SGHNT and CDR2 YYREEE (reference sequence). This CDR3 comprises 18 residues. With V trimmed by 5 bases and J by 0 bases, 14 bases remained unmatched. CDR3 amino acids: CASRSGTASPSSYNEQFF. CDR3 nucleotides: TGTGCCAGCAGGTCCGGGACAGCCTCACCGAGCTCCTACAATGAGCAGTTCTTC.